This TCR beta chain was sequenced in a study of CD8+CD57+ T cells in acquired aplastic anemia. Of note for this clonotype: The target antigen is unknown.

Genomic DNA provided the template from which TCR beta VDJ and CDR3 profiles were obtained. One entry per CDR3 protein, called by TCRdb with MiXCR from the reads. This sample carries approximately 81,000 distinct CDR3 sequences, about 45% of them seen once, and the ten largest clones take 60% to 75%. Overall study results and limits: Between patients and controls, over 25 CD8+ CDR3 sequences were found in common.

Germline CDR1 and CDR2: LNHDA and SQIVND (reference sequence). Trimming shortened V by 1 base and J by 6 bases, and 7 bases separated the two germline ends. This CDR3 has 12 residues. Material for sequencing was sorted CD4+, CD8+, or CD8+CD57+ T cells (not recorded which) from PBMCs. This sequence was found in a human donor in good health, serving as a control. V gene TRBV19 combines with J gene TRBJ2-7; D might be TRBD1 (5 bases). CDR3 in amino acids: CASSIVQGEQYF. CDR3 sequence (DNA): TGTGCCAGTAGTATAGTCCAGGGCGAGCAGTACTTC.